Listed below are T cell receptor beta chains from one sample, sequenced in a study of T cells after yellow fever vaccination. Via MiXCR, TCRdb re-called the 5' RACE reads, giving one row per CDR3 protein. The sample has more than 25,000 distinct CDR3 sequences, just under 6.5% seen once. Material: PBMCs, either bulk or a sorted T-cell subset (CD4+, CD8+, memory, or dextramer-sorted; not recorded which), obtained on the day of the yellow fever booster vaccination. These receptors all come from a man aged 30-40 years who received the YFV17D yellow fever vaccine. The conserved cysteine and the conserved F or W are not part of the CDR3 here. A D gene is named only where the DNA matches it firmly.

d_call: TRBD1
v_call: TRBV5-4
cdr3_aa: ASSWTGTTDTQY

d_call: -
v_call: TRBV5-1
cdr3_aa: ASSQEGDYGYT

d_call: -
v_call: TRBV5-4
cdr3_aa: ASSPSTQETQY

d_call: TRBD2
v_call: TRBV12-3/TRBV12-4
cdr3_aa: ASSFGSSGGETQY

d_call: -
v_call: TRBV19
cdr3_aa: ASAGQVNQETQY

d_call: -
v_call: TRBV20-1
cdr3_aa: SASAGPLLNEQF

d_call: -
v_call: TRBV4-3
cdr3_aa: ASSQDGRSNEKLF

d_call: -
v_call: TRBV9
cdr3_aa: ASSENGDWTGELF

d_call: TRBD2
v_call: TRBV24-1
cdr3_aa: ATSDPGLAMRGNEQF

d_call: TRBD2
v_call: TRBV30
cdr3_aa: ARGTSGSIYNEQF

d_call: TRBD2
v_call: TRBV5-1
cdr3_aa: ASSHGELAGVGTQY

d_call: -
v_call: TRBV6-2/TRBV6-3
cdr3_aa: ASSPGSGNSPLH

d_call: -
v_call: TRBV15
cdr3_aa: ATSSDNTGSYNSPLH

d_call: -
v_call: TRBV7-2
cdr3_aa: ASSRLQGTADTQY

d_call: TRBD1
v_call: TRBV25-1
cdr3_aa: ASRDGTGNVGEQF

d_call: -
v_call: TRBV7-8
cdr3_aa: ASSLGGRYSNQPQH

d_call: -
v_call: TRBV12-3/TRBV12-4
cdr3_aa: ASSLGGRAQPQH

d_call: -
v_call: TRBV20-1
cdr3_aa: SAWGTGELF

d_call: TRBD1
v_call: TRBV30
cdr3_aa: AWKRTGLQGTEAF

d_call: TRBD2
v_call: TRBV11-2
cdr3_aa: ASGPGLAIDIQY

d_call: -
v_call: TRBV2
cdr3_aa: AGRQDSYEQY

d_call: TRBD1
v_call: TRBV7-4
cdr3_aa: ASSGLQGISYEQY

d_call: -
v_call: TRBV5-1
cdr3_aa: ASSLVQGSIEQY

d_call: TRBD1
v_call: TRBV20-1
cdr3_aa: SADAGRGAYGYT

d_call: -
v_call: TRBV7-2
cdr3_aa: ASSLEAGYGYT

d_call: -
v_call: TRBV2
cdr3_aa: ASRITENGYT

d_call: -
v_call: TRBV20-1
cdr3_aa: SALPVEGYTGELF

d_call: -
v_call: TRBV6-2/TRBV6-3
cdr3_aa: ASSWTSTEAF

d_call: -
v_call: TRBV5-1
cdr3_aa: ASREPGANEQF

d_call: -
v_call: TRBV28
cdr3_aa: ASSPLLGTQY

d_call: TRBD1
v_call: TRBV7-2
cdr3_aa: ASSPRSQGDGGYT

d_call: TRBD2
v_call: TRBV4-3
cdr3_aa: ASSQVGGKGYEQF

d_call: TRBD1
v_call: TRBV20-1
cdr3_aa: SANRPTGGGYEQY

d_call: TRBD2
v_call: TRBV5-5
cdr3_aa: ASRPGGPSSYEQY

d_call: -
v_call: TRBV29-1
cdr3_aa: SARTASYNEQF

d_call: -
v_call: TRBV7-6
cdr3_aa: ASSPETTGTYEQY

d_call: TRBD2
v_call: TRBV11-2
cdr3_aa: ASVGLAGVRYEQF

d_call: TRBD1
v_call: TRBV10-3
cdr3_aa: AIGSGQGSTDTQY